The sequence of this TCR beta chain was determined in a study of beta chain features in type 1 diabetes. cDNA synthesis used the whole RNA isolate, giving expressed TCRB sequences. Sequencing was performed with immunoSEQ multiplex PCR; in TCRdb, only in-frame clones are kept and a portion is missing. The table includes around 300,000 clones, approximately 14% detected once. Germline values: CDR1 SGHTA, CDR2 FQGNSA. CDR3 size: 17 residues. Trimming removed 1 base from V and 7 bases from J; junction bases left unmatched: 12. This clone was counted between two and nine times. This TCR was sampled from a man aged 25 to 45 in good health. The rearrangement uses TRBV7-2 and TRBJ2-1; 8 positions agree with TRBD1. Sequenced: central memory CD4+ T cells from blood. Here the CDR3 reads CASSLVSQGASWNEQFF. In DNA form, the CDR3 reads TGTGCCAGCAGCTTAGTCTCGCAGGGGGCGAGTTGGAATGAGCAGTTCTTC.